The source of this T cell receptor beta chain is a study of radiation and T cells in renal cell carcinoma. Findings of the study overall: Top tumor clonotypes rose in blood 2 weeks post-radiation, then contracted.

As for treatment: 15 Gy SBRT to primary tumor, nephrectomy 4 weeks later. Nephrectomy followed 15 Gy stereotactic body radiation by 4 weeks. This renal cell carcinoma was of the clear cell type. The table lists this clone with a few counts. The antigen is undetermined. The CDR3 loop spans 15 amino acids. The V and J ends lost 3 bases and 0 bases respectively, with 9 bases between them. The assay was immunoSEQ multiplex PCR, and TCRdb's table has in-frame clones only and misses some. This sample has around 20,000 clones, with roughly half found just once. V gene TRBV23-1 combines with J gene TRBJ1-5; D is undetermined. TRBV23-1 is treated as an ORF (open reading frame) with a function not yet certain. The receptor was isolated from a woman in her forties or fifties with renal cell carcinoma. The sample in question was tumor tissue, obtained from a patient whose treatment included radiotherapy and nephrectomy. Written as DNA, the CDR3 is TGCGCCAGCAGTCATTCCGGGAATAGCAATCAGCCCCAGCATTTT. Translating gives CASSHSGNSNQPQHF.